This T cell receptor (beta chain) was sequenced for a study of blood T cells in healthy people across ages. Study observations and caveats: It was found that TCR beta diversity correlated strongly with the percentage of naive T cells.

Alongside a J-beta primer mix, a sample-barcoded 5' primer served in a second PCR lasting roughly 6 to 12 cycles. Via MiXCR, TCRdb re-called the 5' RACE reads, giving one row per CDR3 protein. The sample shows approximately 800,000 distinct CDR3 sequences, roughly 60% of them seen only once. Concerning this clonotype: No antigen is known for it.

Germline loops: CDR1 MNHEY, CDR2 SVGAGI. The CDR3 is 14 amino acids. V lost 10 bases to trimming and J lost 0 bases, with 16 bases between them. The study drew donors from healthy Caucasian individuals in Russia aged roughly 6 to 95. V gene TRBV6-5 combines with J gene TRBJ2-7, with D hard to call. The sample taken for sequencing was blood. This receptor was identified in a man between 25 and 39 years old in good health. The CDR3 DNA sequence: TGTGCCACTACCGGAAGACTGAACTCCTACGAGCAGTACTTC. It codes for CATTGRLNSYEQYF.